Many counts were recorded for the clone carrying this T cell receptor beta chain. This specimen comes from a study of T cells in Graves' hyperthyroidism and ophthalmopathy. J gave up 5 bases and V 6 bases, and 5 bases lay outside the gene matches. The CDR3 has 13 residues. Germline-derived CDR1 and CDR2 are SGHTA and FQGTGA. TCR beta CDR3 region amplification was performed from RNA transcripts. TCR CDR3 regions were first amplified by RT-PCR with HTBI primers. Using its own MiXCR run on the multiplex PCR reads, TCRdb lists one record per CDR3 protein. The sample shows a few hundred thousand distinct CDR3 sequences, around 50% of them seen only once.

This TCR derives from an adult woman with Graves' disease, either hyperthyroidism or ophthalmopathy (not recorded which). Sequencing was done on a sample of peripheral blood or thyroid tissue (not recorded which). V is TRBV7-3 and J is TRBJ1-2, with TRBD1 matching over 8 bases. The CDR3 reads CASSPGQGYGYTF. The CDR3 DNA reads as TGTGCCAGCAGTCCCGGACAGGGATATGGCTACACCTTC.